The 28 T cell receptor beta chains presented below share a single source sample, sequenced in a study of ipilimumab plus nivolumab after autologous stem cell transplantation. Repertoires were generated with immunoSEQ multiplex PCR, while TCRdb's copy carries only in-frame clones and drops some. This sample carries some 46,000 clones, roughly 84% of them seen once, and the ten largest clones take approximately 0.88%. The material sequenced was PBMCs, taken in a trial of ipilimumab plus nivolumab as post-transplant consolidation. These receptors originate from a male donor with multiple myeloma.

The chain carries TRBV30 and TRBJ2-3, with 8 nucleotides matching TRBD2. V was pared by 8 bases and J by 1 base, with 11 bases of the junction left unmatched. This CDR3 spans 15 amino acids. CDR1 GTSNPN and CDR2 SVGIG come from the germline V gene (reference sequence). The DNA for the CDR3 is TGTGCCCTGGGGCCTCTTAGCGGGGGCACAGATACGCAGTATTTT. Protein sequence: CALGPLSGGTDTQYF.

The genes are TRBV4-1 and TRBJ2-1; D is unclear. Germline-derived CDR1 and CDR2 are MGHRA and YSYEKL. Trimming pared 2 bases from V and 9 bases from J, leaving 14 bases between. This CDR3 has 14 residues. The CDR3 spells CASSQPIVAGEQFF. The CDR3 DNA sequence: TGCGCCAGCAGCCAACCGATAGTGGCCGGTGAGCAGTTCTTC.

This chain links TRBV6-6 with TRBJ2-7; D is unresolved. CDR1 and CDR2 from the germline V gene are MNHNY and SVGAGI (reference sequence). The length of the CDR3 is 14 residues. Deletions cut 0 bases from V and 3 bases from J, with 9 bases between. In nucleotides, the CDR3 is TGTGCCAGCAGTTACTCTGGGCAGCACTACGAGCAGTACTTC. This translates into CASSYSGQHYEQYF.

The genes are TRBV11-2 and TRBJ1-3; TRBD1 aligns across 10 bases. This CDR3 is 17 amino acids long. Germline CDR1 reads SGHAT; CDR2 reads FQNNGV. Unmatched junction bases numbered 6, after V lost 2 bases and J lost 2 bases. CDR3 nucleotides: TGTGCCAGCAGCTTACTCCCTGGGACAGGGGCTGGAAACACCATATATTTT. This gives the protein CASSLLPGTGAGNTIYF.

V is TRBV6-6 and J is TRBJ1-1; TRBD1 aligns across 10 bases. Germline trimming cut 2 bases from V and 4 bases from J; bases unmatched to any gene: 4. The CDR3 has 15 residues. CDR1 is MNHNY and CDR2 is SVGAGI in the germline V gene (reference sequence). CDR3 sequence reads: CASSYGTGDGTEAFF. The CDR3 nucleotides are TGTGCCAGCAGTTACGGGACAGGGGACGGCACTGAAGCTTTCTTT.

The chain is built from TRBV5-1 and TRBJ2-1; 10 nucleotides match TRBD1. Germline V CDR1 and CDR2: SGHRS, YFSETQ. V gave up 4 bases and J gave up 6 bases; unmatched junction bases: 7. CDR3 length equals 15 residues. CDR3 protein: CASSLQRTGGNEQFF. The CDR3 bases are TGCGCCAGCAGCCTCCAAAGGACAGGGGGCAATGAGCAGTTCTTC.

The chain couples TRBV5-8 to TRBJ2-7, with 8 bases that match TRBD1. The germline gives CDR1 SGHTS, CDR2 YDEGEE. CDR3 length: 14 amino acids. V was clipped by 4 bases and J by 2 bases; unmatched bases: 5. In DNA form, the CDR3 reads TGTGCCAGCAGCGAGGGACAGGAGACCTACGAGCAGTACTTC. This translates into CASSEGQETYEQYF. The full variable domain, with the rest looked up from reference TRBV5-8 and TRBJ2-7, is EAGVTQSPTHLIKTRGQQATLRCSPISGHTSVYWYQQALGLGLQFLLWYDEGEERNRGNFPPRFSGRQFPNYSSELNVNALELEDSALYLCASSEGQETYEQYFGPGTRLTVT.

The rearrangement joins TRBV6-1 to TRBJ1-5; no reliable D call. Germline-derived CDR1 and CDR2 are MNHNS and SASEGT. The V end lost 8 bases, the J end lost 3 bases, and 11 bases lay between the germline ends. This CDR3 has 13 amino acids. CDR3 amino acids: CASLSGLNQPQHF. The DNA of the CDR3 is TGTGCCAGCCTGTCCGGACTCAATCAGCCCCAGCATTTT.

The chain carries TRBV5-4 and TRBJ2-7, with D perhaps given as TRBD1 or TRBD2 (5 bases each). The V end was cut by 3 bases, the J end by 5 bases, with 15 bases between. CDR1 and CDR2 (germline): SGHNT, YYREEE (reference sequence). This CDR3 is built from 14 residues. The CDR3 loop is CASSWGANGDEQYF. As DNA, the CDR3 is TGTGCCAGCAGCTGGGGCGCCAACGGGGACGAGCAGTACTTC.

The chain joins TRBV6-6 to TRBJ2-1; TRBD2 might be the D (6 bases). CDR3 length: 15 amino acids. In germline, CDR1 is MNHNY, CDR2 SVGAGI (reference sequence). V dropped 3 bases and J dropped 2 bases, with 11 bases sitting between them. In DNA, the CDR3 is TGTGCCAGCAGTTATTGGAGGGGTCCCTACAATGAGCAGTTCTTC. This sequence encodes CASSYWRGPYNEQFF.

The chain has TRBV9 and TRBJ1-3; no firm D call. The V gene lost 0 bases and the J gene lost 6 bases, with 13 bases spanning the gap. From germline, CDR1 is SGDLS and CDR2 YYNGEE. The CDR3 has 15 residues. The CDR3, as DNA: TGTGCCAGCAGCGTAGGACCTGGGCAGGCAAACACCATATATTTT. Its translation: CASSVGPGQANTIYF. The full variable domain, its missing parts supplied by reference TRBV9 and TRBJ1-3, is DSGVTQTPKHLITATGQRVTLRCSPRSGDLSVYWYQQSLDQGLQFLIQYYNGEERAKGNILERFSAQQFPDLHSELNLSSLELGDSALYFCASSVGPGQANTIYFGEGSWLTVV.

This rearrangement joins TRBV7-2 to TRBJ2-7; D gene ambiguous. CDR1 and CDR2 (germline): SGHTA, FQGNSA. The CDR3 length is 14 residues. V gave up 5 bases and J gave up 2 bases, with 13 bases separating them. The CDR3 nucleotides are TGTGCCAGCAGCCAGACGACTGGCCCCTACGAGCAGTACTTC. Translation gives CASSQTTGPYEQYF. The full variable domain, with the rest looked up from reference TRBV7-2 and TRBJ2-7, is GAGVSQSPSNKVTEKGKDVELRCDPISGHTALYWYRQSLGQGLEFLIYFQGNSAPDKSGLPSDRFSAERTGGSVSTLTIQRTQQEDSAVYLCASSQTTGPYEQYFGPGTRLTVT.

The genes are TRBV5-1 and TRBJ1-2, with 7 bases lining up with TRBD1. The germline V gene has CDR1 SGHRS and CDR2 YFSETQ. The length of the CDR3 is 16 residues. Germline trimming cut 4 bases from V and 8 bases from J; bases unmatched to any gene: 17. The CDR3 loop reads CASSQLTGTSLGGYTF. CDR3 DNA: TGCGCCAGCAGCCAGTTGACAGGGACCTCCCTAGGGGGCTACACCTTC.

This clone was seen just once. The CDR3 sequence: CASSLLGAGEQYF. In DNA form, the CDR3 reads TGTGCCAGCAGTTTATTGGGGGCCGGGGAGCAGTACTTC. This rearrangement joins TRBV27 to TRBJ2-7; D perhaps matches TRBD1 (6 bases). Looked up from germline, CDR1 is MNHEY and CDR2 is SMNVEV (reference sequence). This CDR3 is 13 amino acids long. V was pared by 1 base and J by 7 bases, with 11 bases between.

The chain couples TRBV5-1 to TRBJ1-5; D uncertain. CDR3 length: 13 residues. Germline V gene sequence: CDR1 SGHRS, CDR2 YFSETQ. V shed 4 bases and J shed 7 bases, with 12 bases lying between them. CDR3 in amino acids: CASSTDGSQPQHF. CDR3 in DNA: TGCGCCAGCAGCACGGACGGGAGCCAGCCCCAGCATTTT.

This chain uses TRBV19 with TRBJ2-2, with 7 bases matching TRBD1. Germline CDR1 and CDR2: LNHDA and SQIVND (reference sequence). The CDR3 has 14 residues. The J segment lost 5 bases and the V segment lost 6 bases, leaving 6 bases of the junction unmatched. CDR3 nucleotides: TGTGCCAGTAGCAACAGGGGAAGGACCGGGGAGCTGTTTTTT. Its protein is CASSNRGRTGELFF.

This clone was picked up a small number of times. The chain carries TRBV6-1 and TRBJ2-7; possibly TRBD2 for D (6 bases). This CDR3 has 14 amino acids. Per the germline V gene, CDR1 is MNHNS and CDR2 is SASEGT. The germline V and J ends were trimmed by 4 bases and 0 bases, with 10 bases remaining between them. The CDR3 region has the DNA TGTGCCAGCAGTGGGCGGGGAGCCTCCTACGAGCAGTACTTC. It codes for CASSGRGASYEQYF.

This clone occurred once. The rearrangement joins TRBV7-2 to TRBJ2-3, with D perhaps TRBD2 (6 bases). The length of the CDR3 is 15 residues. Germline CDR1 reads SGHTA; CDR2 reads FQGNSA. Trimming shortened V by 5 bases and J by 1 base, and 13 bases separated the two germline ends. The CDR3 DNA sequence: TGTGCCAGCAGCCCCATCAAGCGGGGCACAGATACGCAGTATTTT. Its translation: CASSPIKRGTDTQYF.

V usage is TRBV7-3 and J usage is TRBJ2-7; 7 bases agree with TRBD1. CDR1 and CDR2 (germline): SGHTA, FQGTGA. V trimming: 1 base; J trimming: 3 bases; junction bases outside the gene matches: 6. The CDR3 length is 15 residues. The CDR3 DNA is TGTGCCAGCAGCTTAAACAGGGGTGCGGGCTACGAGCAGTACTTC. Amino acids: CASSLNRGAGYEQYF.

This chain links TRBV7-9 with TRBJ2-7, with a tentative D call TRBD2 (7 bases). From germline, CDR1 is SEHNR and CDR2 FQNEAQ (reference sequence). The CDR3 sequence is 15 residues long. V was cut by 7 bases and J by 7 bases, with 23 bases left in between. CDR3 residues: CASTPLGGRVWEQYF. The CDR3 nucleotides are TGTGCCAGCACCCCTCTAGGGGGGAGGGTCTGGGAGCAGTACTTC.

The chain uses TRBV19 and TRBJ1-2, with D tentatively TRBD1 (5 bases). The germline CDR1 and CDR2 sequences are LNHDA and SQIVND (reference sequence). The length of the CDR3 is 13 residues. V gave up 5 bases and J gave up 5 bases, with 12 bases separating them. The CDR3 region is CASSPSAGYGYTF. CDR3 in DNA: TGTGCCAGTAGTCCTTCGGCAGGGTATGGCTACACCTTC.

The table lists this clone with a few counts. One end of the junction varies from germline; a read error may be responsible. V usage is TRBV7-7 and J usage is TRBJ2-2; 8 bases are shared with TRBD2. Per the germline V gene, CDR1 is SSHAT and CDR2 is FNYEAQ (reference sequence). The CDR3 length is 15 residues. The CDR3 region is CASSPTSGNTGELFF. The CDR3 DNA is TGTGCTAGCAGCCCTACTAGCGGCAACACCGGGGAGCTGTTTTTT.

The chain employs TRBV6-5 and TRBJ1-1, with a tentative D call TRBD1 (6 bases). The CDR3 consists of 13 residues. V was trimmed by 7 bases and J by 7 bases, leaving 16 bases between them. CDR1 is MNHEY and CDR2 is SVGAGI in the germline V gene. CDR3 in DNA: TGTGCCAGCACCCTACGGACAGCGGTTGAAGCTTTCTTT. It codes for CASTLRTAVEAFF.

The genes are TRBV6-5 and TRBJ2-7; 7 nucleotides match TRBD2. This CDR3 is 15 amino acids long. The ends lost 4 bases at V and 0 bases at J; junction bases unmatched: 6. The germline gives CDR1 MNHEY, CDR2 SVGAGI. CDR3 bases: TGTGCCAGCAGTTCCGGGGGGACCTACTCCTACGAGCAGTACTTC. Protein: CASSSGGTYSYEQYF.

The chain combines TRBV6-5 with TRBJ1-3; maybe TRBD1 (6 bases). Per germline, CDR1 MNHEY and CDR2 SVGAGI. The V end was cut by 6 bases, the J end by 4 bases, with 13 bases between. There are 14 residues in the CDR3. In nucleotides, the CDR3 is TGTGCCAGCAGCCGAGGGGGTTCAGGAAACACCATATATTTT. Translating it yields CASSRGGSGNTIYF.

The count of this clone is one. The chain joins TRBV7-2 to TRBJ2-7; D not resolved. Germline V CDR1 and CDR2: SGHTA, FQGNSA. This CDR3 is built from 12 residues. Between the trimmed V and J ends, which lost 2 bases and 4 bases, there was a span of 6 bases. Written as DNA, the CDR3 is TGTGCCAGCAGCTTATCGGGTTACGAGCAGTACTTC. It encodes CASSLSGYEQYF. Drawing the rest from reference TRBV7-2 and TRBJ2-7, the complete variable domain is GAGVSQSPSNKVTEKGKDVELRCDPISGHTALYWYRQSLGQGLEFLIYFQGNSAPDKSGLPSDRFSAERTGGSVSTLTIQRTQQEDSAVYLCASSLSGYEQYFGPGTRLTVT.

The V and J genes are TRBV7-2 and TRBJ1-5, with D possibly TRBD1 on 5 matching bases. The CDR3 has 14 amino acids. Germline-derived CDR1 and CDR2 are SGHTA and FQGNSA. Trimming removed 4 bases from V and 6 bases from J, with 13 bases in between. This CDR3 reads CASSSPPGGQPQHF. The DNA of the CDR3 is TGTGCCAGCAGCTCACCACCTGGGGGTCAGCCCCAGCATTTT.

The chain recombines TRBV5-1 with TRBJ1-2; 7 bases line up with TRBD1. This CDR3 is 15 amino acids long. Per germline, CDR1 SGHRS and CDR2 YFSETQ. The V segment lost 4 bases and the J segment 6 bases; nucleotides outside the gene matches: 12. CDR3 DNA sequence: TGCGCCAGCAGCCTGATAGGCGTGACAGGGAATGGCTACACCTTC. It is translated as CASSLIGVTGNGYTF.